These T cell receptor beta chains were read from a single sample in a study of T cells in Graves' hyperthyroidism and ophthalmopathy. MiXCR, run by TCRdb on the multiplex PCR reads, gives a single entry per CDR3 protein. This table holds 650,000 to 700,000 distinct CDR3 sequences, around a sixth found once. The sample comprised blood. These receptor sequences come from a man aged 50-59 years with Graves' hyperthyroidism. CDR3s include the opening cysteine and the closing phenylalanine or tryptophan. A D gene is named only where the DNA matches it firmly. Clone size is given for some rows only: seen once, a few or many times, or a class if the clone is expanded.

size,V,length,D,J,CDR3,DNA
few,TRBV6-2/TRBV6-3,14,.,TRBJ2-1,CASSYAPMYNEQFF,TGTGCCAGCAGTTACGCCCCCATGTACAATGAGCAGTTCTTC
.,TRBV15,17,.,TRBJ2-3,CATSRDGLAPDTDTQYF,TGTGCCACCAGCAGAGATGGGCTAGCGCCAGACACAGATACGCAGTATTTT
.,TRBV6-1,15,TRBD1,TRBJ1-1,CASSPLRGGGTEAFF,TGTGCCAGCAGCCCACTCAGGGGGGGGGGCACTGAAGCTTTCTTT
.,TRBV19,13,.,TRBJ1-5,CASSSAYNQPQHF,TGTGCCAGTAGTTCCGCATACAATCAGCCCCAGCATTTT
many,TRBV30,15,.,TRBJ1-4,CAWSSLDAGNEKLFF,TGTGCCTGGAGTTCCTTGGACGCGGGGAATGAAAAACTGTTTTTT
many,TRBV7-2,18,TRBD1,TRBJ1-1,CASSQPPGQGERNTEAFF,TGTGCCAGCAGCCAACCTCCGGGACAGGGGGAGAGGAACACTGAAGCTTTCTTT
many,TRBV11-2,13,TRBD1,TRBJ2-5,CASSFLDRGTSYF,TGTGCCAGCAGCTTCTTGGACAGGGGAACCTCGTACTTC
many,TRBV9,15,.,TRBJ2-7,CASSAGGQIIYEQYF,TGTGCCAGCAGCGCTGGCGGACAGATAATCTACGAGCAGTACTTC
many,TRBV27,15,.,TRBJ1-2,CASSLSWGINYGYTF,TGTGCCAGCAGTTTATCATGGGGGATTAACTATGGCTACACCTTC
few,TRBV9,17,TRBD2,TRBJ2-7,CASSPLYRGGGTYEQYF,TGTGCCAGCAGCCCCTTGTATCGCGGGGGAGGGACCTACGAGCAGTACTTC
.,TRBV28,15,.,TRBJ2-1,CASSLEAISYNEQFF,TGTGCCAGCAGTTTGGAAGCGATCTCCTACAATGAGCAGTTCTTC
.,TRBV19,17,.,TRBJ1-5,CASSIVSQRGTPQPQHF,TGTGCCAGTAGTATAGTATCGCAGAGGGGGACGCCGCAGCCCCAGCATTTT
.,TRBV28,14,.,TRBJ1-4,CASSLSQGREKLFF,TGTGCCAGCAGTTTATCCCAGGGTAGGGAAAAACTGTTTTTT
few,TRBV9,16,TRBD1,TRBJ2-2,CASSVNDRANTGELFF,TGTGCCAGCAGCGTGAACGACAGGGCCAACACCGGGGAGCTGTTTTTT
few,TRBV28,15,.,TRBJ2-3,CATVEAPLSTDTQYF,TGTGCCACGGTGGAAGCTCCCCTGAGCACAGATACGCAGTATTTT
.,TRBV24-1,12,TRBD2,TRBJ2-5,CATHRGGETQYF,TGTGCCACCCATCGGGGGGGAGAGACCCAGTACTTC
few,TRBV3-1,16,TRBD1,TRBJ2-7,CASSQASWTGTHEQYF,TGTGCCAGCAGCCAAGCCTCTTGGACAGGGACGCACGAGCAGTACTTC
.,TRBV20-1,15,.,TRBJ1-5,CSAREEGGAGQPQHF,TGCAGTGCTAGAGAAGAGGGAGGGGCTGGTCAGCCCCAGCATTTT
many,TRBV7-3,16,TRBD1,TRBJ2-2,CASTGQARIGTGELFF,TGTGCCAGCACTGGACAGGCCAGGATCGGCACCGGGGAGCTGTTTTTT